This T cell receptor (beta chain) was recorded in a study of blood T cell repertoires in COVID-19. Study context: Whether acute or convalescent, the COVID-19 samples came from the United States, Italy and Spain.

Method: immunoSEQ multiplex PCR; TCRdb's copy keeps in-frame clones and lacks some. Here the sample spans around 98,000 clones, around 90% being singletons. Germline-derived CDR1 and CDR2 are SGDLS and YYNGEE. Trimming removed 3 bases from V and 2 bases from J, with 23 bases in between. This CDR3 has 18 residues. The clonotype originates from a man in his sixties or seventies with acute or convalescent COVID-19. The specimen sequenced was peripheral blood. The V call is TRBV9, the J call TRBJ1-2, with TRBD1 as a possible D gene (6 bases). CDR3 amino acids: CASSEYVRRDTVNYGYTF. CDR3 nucleotides: TGTGCCAGCAGCGAGTATGTTCGCCGGGACACCGTGAACTATGGCTACACCTTC.